This T cell receptor beta chain was sequenced in a study of T cells in Graves' hyperthyroidism and ophthalmopathy. CDR3 length: 15 residues. V was clipped by 1 base and J by 3 bases, with 12 bases between them. Study conclusions and caveats: Stable hyperthyroidism was told apart from ophthalmopathy by a model built on 13 V-J features.

This clonotype was picked up a small number of times. Its antigen is unidentified. Amplified TCR beta CDR3 regions came from RNA transcripts. Using the HTBI primer set, a first-round RT-PCR was run on the TCR CDR3. TCRdb fed the multiplex PCR reads into MiXCR, producing one record per CDR3 protein. Of fewer than 450,000 distinct CDR3 sequences in the sample, roughly 15% were seen once. The sequenced sample was blood. The sequence was obtained from a woman aged 60-70 years with Graves' ophthalmopathy. The chain combines TRBV12-3 or TRBV12-4 with TRBJ1-1, with TRBD1 as a possible D gene (5 bases). The CDR3 DNA is TGTGCCAGCAGTTTAGGTCAGGGAAGGGACACTGAAGCTTTCTTT. Protein: CASSLGQGRDTEAFF.